One sample yielded the 11 T cell receptor beta chains listed below, sequenced in a study of shared clonotypes between healthy human individuals. TCRdb's copy holds only in-frame clones and misses some; the assay was immunoSEQ multiplex PCR. Here the sample spans about 560,000 clones, 70% to 80% being singletons. The material sequenced was PBMCs. These receptors were taken from a woman aged 40 to 50 in good health. Some clones in this sample may be carry-over from other donors' samples.

The sample holds a few counts of this clone. The J gene is TRBJ1-5, the V gene TRBV15; the D gene is possibly TRBD1 (6 bases). The length of the CDR3 is 21 residues. Trimming pared 0 bases from V and 0 bases from J, leaving 24 bases between. Germline CDR1 reads LNHNV; CDR2 reads YYDKDF (reference sequence). The CDR3 DNA follows: TGTGCCACCAGCAGAGATCGAAGAGGAGCAGGGGAGGGAAATAGCAATCAGCCCCAGCATTTT. It translates to CATSRDRRGAGEGNSNQPQHF.

The chain carries TRBV20-1 and TRBJ2-7, with TRBD1 identical over 9 bases. The germline V gene encodes CDR1 DFQATT and CDR2 SNEGSKA (reference sequence). The CDR3 sequence is 10 residues long. Unmatched junction bases numbered 4, after V lost 5 bases and J lost 11 bases. The CDR3 region has the DNA TGCAGTGCTGACCGGGACAGGGAGTACTTC. It is translated as CSADRDREYF.

A word on this clone: Other DNA sequences from this sample encode an identical CDR3 as well. This sequence joins TRBV7-8 and TRBJ2-6; D unresolved. The CDR3 runs to 17 residues. Looked up from germline, CDR1 is SGHVS and CDR2 is FQNEAQ. V lost 1 base, J lost 0 bases, and 10 bases lay in between. The CDR3 protein is CASSLGGRSSGANVLTF. The CDR3 bases are TGTGCCAGCAGCTTAGGGGGTAGGAGCTCTGGGGCCAACGTCCTGACTTTC.

The chain recombines TRBV7-6 with TRBJ1-6, with D maybe TRBD1 (5 bases). The V gene lost 0 bases and the J gene lost 9 bases, with 12 bases spanning the gap. Germline CDR1 is SGHVS and CDR2 is FNYEAQ. This CDR3 has 15 amino acids. This CDR3 reads CASSLAPLGGSPLHF. As DNA, the CDR3 is TGTGCCAGCAGCTTAGCGCCGTTGGGGGGTTCACCCCTCCACTTT.

The table lists this clone with many counts. The rearrangement joins TRBV18 to TRBJ2-1; 13 bases fit TRBD2. Per the germline V gene, CDR1 is KGHSH and CDR2 is LQKENI. This CDR3 has 15 amino acids. Unmatched junction bases numbered 7, after V lost 6 bases and J lost 8 bases. The CDR3 sequence: CASSLTSGRSDEQFF. CDR3 coding DNA: TGTGCCAGCTCCCTGACTAGCGGGAGGTCGGATGAGCAGTTCTTC.

The chain links TRBV6-6 to TRBJ1-1; D gene ambiguous. The CDR3 is 11 amino acids. With 4 bases removed from V and 2 bases from J, the gap between germline ends came to 2 bases. CDR1 and CDR2 (germline): MNHNY, SVGAGI (reference sequence). CDR3 amino acids: CASSSNTEAFF. Written as DNA, the CDR3 is TGTGCCAGCAGTTCAAACACTGAAGCTTTCTTT.

This clone occurred a few times. The V call is TRBV5-1, the J call TRBJ2-3; D possibly corresponds to TRBD1 (6 bases). The ends were cut back, 0 bases at V and 0 bases at J, with 17 bases in the middle. This CDR3 comprises 18 residues. Germline V gene sequence: CDR1 SGHRS, CDR2 YFSETQ. CDR3 protein: CASSLGVGTPSSTDTQYF. DNA for the CDR3: TGCGCCAGCAGCTTGGGGGTTGGGACACCCTCAAGCACAGATACGCAGTATTTT.

The chain is built from TRBV6-1 and TRBJ1-4; 7 bases fit TRBD1. The length of the CDR3 is 13 residues. CDR1 is MNHNS, CDR2 SASEGT, per germline. Germline trimming cut 6 bases from V and 3 bases from J; bases unmatched to any gene: 1. In DNA form, the CDR3 reads TGTGCCAGCAGAAGGGGGCCTAATGAAAAACTGTTTTTT. Its protein is CASRRGPNEKLFF.

The rearrangement uses TRBV4-3 and TRBJ2-1; 10 bases line up with TRBD2. V was pared by 1 base and J by 0 bases, with 9 bases of the junction left unmatched. The CDR3 contains 19 residues. The germline V gene has CDR1 LGHNA and CDR2 YSLEER. CDR3 DNA: TGCGCCAGCAGCCAAGGGACTAGCGGTTTCCTGAGCTCCTACAATGAGCAGTTCTTC. Its translation is CASSQGTSGFLSSYNEQFF.

The CDR3 spells CSVYDAESSYEQYF. The CDR3 region has the DNA TGCAGCGTGTACGACGCTGAAAGCTCCTACGAGCAGTACTTC. The chain combines TRBV29-1 with TRBJ2-7; no firm D call. Between the trimmed V and J ends, which lost 6 bases and 0 bases, there was a span of 15 bases. Germline values: CDR1 SQVTM, CDR2 ANQGSEA. The CDR3 is made up of 14 amino acids.

The chain couples TRBV5-1 to TRBJ2-7, with 10 nucleotides matching TRBD2. The germline gives CDR1 SGHRS, CDR2 YFSETQ. The CDR3 has 18 residues. V lost 3 bases and J lost 0; bases outside the gene matches: 12. CDR3 region: CASSSGQPGLAHSYEQYF. For the CDR3, the DNA is TGCGCCAGCAGCTCGGGACAGCCGGGACTAGCGCACTCCTACGAGCAGTACTTC.